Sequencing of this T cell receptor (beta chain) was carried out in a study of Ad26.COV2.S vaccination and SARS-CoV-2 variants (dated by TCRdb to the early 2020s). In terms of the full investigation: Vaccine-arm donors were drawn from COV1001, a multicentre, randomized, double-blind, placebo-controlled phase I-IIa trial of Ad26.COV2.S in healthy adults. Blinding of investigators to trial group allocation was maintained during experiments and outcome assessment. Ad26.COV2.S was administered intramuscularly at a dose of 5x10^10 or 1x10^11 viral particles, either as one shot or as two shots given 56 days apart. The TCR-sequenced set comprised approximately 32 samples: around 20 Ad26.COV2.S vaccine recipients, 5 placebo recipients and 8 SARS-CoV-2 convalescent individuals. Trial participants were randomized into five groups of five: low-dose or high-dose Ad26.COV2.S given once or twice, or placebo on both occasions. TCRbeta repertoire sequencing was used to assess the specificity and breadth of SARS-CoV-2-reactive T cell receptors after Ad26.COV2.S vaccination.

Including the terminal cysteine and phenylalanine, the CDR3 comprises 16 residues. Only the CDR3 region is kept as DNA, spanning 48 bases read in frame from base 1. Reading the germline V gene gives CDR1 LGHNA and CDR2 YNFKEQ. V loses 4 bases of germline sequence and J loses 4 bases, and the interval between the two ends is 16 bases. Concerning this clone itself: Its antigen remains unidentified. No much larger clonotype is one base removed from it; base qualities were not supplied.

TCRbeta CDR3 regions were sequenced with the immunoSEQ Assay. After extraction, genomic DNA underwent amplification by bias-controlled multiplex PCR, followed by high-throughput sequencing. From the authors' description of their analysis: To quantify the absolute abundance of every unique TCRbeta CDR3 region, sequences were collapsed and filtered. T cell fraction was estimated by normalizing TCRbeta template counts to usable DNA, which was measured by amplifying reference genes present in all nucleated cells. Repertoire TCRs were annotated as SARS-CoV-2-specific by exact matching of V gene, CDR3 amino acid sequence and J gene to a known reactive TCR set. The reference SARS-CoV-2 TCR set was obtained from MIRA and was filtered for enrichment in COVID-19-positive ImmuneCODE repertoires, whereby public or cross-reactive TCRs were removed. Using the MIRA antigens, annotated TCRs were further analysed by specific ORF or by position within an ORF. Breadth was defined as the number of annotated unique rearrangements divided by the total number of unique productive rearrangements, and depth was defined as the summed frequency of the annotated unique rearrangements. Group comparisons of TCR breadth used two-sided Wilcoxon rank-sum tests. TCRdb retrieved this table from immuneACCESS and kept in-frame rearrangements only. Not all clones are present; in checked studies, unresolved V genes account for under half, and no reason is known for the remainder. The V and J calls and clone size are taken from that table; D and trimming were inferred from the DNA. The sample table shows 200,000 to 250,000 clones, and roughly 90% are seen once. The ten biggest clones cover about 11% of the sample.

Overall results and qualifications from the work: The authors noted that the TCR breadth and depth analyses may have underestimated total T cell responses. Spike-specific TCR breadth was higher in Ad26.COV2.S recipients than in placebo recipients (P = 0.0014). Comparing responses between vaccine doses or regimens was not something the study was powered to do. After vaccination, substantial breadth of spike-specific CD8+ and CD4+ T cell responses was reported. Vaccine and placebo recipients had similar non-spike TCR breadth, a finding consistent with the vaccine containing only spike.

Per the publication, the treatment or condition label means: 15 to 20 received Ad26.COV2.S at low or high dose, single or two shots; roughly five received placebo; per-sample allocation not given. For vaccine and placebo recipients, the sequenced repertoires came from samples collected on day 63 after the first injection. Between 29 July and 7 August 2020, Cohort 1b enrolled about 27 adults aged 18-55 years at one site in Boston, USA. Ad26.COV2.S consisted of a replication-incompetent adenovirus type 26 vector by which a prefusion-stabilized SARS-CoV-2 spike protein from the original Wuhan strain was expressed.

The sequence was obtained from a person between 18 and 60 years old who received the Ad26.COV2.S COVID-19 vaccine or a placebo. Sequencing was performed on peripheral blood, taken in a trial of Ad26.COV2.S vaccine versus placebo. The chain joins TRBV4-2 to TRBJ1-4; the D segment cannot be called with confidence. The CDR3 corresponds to CASSPKTKGGNEKLFF. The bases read TGTGCCAGCAGCCCTAAAACAAAGGGAGGTAATGAAAAACTGTTTTTT.